This passage covers 14 T cell receptor beta chains from one sample sequenced in a study of a mutant IDH1 vaccine in newly diagnosed glioma. Antigen specificity for these receptors is unknown. Data came from immunoSEQ multiplex PCR; TCRdb stores just in-frame clones and leaves some out. The table includes tens of thousands of clones, approximately 84% detected once. Time point described: week 47, end of study. A 20-mer mutant IDH1 peptide at 300 ug was injected subcutaneously with topical imiquimod. This material consisted of PBMCs, taken from a glioma patient whose treatment included an IDH1 peptide vaccine. The receptors were sampled from a woman in her thirties with glioma. Some clones in this sample may be carry-over from other donors' samples.

This clone has a single count. The chain employs TRBV9 and TRBJ2-3, with no clear D. Germline V gene data show CDR1 as SGDLS and CDR2 as YYNGEE. Trimming took off 1 base at V and 1 base at J, with 25 bases between the two ends. The CDR3 length is 20 residues. Here the CDR3 DNA reads TGTGCCAGCAGCGTAACCAGAATAGATCGTCGTTCAATAGGCACAGATACGCAGTATTTT. Translated: CASSVTRIDRRSIGTDTQYF.

V gene TRBV18 combines with J gene TRBJ2-5; D is uncertain. Germline-derived CDR1 and CDR2 are KGHSH and LQKENI. Trimming pared 0 bases from V and 1 base from J, leaving 3 bases between. CDR3 length equals 13 residues. This CDR3 is CASSPPSQETQYF. CDR3 in DNA: TGTGCCAGCTCACCACCTTCCCAAGAGACCCAGTACTTC.

The V call is TRBV2, the J call TRBJ2-7; D is uncertain. The CDR3 contains 15 residues. The germline V and J ends were trimmed by 5 bases and 0 bases, with 14 bases remaining between them. Germline V CDR1 and CDR2: SNHLY, FYNNEI. The CDR3 reads CASSFPAVYSYEQYF. The CDR3 nucleotides read TGTGCCAGCAGTTTTCCGGCCGTGTACTCCTACGAGCAGTACTTC.

The genes are TRBV19 and TRBJ1-5, with D unclear. This CDR3 spans 13 amino acids. Trimming cost V 6 bases and J 7 bases, with 13 bases left between them. CDR1 is LNHDA and CDR2 is SQIVND in the germline V gene (reference sequence). This CDR3 reads CASSLNPGQPQHF. CDR3 coding DNA: TGTGCCAGTAGCCTCAACCCCGGGCAGCCCCAGCATTTT.

This sequence joins TRBV30 and TRBJ1-2, with a weak D call TRBD1 (6 bases). The CDR3 consists of 13 residues. The V gene's germline CDR1 is GTSNPN and CDR2 SVGIG (reference sequence). The DNA of the CDR3 is TGTGGGGTGGGGGGGCCATCTAACTATGGCTACACCTTC. It specifies CGVGGPSNYGYTF.

The CDR3 DNA is TGTGCCAGCAGCTTTGGAGGGGGCGTGGAAGCTTTCTTT. It encodes CASSFGGGVEAFF. The V call is TRBV5-6, the J call TRBJ1-1, with TRBD1 matching over 7 bases. Germline-derived CDR1 and CDR2 are SGHDT and YYEEEE. V dropped 2 bases and J dropped 8; count of bases not matched to a gene: 6. The CDR3 loop spans 13 amino acids.

J is TRBJ1-5 and V is TRBV11-2; D ambiguous. Deletions cut 4 bases from V and 3 bases from J, with 13 bases between. The CDR3 spans 15 residues. In germline, CDR1 is SGHAT, CDR2 FQNNGV. The CDR3 nucleotides read TGTGCCAGCAGCTCGGCCCCCGGATTCAATCAGCCCCAGCATTTT. Its translation: CASSSAPGFNQPQHF.

The rearrangement links TRBV7-6 to TRBJ1-5, with a weak D call TRBD1 (5 bases). There are 16 residues in the CDR3. Germline CDR1 reads SGHVS; CDR2 reads FNYEAQ. Trimming shortened V by 2 bases and J by 2 bases, and 13 bases separated the two germline ends. The CDR3 reads CASSLLSREGNQPQHF. CDR3 nucleotide sequence: TGTGCCAGCAGCTTATTAAGCAGGGAGGGCAATCAGCCCCAGCATTTT.

This sequence joins TRBV11-3 and TRBJ2-3, with 12 bases that match TRBD2. Germline trimming cut 5 bases from V and 10 bases from J; bases unmatched to any gene: 13. The germline V gene encodes CDR1 SGHNT and CDR2 YENEEA. CDR3 size: 16 residues. The CDR3, as DNA: TGTGCCAGCAGCCTGCGGGCAGGGACTAGCGGGTCGTCGCAGTATTTT. Translated, it gives CASSLRAGTSGSSQYF.

The chain combines TRBV11-3 with TRBJ2-7, with a weak D call TRBD2 (7 bases). Looked up from germline, CDR1 is SGHNT and CDR2 is YENEEA. The CDR3 is made up of 15 amino acids. V shed 3 bases and J shed 2 bases, with 14 bases lying between them. This CDR3 is CASSLLPGGAYEQYF. The CDR3 nucleotides are TGTGCCAGCAGCTTGCTACCGGGGGGCGCCTACGAGCAGTACTTC.

The chain uses TRBV9 and TRBJ1-1; D is possibly TRBD1 (5 bases). The CDR3 is 13 residues long. V lost 0 bases, J lost 10 bases, and 13 bases lay in between. Germline-derived CDR1 and CDR2 are SGDLS and YYNGEE. CDR3: CASSVGRRGRAFF. The CDR3 region has the DNA TGTGCCAGCAGCGTAGGTCGGAGGGGACGAGCTTTCTTT.

The chain employs TRBV9 and TRBJ2-2; 7 bases match TRBD2. The CDR3 runs to 15 residues. Germline values: CDR1 SGDLS, CDR2 YYNGEE. After removal of 0 bases from V and 5 bases from J, the junction contained 4 bases not matched to a gene. The CDR3 region is CASSVAGGGTGELFF. The DNA for the CDR3 is TGTGCCAGCAGCGTAGCGGGAGGAGGGACCGGGGAGCTGTTTTTT.

This chain connects TRBV6-6 to TRBJ2-7, with D perhaps matching TRBD1 (6 bases). CDR1 and CDR2 (germline): MNHNY, SVGAGI (reference sequence). The CDR3 sequence is 15 residues long. Trimming left V 5 bases short and J 2 bases short, with 16 bases between. CDR3 in DNA: TGTGCCAGCAGTCAAGCAAACAGGGTGGCCTACGAGCAGTACTTC. It is translated as CASSQANRVAYEQYF.

The V call is TRBV18, the J call TRBJ2-6, with D unresolved. This CDR3 is 12 amino acids long. CDR1 KGHSH and CDR2 LQKENI come from the germline V gene. Trimming stripped 0 bases from V and 9 bases from J, with 3 bases between. CDR3 nucleotides: TGTGCCAGCTCACCACCTATCAACGTCCTGACTTTC. This encodes CASSPPINVLTF.